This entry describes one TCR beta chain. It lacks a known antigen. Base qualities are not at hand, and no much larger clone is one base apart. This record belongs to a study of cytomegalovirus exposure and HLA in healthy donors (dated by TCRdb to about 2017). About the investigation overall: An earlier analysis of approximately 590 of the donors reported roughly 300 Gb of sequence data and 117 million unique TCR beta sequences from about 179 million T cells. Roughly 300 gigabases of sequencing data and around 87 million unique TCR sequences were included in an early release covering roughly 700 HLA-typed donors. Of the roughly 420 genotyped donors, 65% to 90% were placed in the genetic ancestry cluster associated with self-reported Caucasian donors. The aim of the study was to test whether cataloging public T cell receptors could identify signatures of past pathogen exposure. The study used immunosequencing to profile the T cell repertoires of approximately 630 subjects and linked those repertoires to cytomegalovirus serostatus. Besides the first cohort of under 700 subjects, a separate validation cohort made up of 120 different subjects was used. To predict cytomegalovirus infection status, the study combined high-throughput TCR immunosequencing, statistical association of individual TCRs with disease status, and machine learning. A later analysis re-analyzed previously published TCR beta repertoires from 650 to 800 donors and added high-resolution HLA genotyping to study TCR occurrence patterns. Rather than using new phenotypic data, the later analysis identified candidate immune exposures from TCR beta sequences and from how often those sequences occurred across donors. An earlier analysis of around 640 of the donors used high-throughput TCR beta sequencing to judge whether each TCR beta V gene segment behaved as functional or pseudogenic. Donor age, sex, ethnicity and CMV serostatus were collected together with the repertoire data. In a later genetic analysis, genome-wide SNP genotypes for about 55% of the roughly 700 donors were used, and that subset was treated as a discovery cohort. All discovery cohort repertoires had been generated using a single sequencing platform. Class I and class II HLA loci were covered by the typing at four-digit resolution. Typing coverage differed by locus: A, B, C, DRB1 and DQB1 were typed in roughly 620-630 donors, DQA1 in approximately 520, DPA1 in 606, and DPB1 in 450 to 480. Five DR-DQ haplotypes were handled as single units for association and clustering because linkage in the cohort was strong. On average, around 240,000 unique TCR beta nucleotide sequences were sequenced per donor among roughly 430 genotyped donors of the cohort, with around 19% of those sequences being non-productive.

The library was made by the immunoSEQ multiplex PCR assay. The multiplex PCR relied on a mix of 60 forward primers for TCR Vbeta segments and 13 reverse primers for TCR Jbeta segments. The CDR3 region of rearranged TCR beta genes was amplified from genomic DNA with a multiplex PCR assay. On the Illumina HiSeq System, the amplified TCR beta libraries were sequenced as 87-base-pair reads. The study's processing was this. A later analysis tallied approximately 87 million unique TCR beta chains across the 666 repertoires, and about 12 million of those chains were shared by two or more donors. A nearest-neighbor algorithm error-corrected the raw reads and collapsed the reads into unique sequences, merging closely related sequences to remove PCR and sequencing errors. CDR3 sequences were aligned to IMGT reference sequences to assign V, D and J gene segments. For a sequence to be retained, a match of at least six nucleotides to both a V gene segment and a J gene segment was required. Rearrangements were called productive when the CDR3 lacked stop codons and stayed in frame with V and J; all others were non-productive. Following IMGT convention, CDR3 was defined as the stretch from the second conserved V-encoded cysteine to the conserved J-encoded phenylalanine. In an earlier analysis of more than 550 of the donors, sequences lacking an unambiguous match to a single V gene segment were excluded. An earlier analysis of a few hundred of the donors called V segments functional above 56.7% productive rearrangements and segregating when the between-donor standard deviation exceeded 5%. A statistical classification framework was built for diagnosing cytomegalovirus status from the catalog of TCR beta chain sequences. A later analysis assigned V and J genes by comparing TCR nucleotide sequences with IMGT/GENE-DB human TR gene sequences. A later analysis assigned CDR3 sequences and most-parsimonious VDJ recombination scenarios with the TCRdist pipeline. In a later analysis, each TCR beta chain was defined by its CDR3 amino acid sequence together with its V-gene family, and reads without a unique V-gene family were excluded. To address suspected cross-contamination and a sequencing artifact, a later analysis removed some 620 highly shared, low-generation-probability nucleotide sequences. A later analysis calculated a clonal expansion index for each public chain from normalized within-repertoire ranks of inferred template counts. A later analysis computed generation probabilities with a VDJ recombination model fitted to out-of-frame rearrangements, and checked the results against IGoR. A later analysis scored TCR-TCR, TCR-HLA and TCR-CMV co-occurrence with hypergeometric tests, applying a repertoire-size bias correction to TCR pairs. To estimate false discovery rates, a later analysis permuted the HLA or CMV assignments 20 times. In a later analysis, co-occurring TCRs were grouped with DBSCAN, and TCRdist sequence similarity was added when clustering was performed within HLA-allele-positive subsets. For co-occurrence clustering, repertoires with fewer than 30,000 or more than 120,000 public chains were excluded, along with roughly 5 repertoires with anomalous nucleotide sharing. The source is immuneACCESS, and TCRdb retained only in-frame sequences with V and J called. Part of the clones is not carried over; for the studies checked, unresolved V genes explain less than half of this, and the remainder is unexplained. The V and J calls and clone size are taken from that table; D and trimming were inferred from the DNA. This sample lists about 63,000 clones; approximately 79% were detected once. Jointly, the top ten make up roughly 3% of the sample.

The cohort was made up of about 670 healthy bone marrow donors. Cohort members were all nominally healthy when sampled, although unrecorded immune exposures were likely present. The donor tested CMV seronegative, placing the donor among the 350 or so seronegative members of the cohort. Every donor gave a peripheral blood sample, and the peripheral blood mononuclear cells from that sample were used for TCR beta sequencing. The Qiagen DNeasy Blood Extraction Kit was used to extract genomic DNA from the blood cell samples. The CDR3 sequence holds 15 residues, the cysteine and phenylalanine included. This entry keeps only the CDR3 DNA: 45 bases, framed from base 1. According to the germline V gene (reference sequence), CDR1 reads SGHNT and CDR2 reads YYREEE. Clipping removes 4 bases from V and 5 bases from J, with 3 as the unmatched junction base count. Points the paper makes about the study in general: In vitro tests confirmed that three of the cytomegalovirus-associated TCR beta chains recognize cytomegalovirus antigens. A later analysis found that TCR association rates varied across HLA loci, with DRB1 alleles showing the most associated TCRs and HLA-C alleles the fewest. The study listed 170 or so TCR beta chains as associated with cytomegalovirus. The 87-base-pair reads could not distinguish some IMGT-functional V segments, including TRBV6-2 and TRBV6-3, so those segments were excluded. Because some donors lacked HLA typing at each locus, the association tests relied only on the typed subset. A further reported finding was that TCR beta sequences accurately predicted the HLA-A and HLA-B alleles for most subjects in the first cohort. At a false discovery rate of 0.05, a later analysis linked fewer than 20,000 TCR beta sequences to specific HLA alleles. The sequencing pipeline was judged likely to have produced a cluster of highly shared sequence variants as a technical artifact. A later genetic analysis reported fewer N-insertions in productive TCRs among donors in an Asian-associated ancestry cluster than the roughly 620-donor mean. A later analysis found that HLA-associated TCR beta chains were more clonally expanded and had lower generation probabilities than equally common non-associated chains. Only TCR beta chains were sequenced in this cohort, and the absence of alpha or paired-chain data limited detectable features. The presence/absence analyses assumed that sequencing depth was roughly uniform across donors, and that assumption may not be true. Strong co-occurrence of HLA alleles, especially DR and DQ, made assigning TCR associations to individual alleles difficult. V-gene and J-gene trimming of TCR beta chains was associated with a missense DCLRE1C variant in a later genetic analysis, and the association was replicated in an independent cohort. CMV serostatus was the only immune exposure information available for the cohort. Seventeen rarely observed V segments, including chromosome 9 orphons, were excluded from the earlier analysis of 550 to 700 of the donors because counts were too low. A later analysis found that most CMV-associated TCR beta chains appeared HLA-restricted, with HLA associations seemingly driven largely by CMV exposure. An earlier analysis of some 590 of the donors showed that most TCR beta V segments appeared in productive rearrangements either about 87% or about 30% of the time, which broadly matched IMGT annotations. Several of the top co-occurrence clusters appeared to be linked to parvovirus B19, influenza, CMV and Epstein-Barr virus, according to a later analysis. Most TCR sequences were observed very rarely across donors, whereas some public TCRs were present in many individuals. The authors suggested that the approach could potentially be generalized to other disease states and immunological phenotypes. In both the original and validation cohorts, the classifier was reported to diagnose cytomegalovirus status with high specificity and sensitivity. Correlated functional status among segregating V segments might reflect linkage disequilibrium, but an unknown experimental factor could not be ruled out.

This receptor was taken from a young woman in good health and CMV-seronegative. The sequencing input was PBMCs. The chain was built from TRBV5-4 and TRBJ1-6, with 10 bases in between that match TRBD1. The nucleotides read TGTGCCAGCAGCGGGACAGGGGTCGATAATTCACCCCTCCACTTT. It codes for CASSGTGVDNSPLHF.